The clone carrying this T cell receptor beta chain was observed a single time. Its antigen is undetermined. Germline-derived CDR1 and CDR2 are SNHLY and FYNNEI. The CDR3 spans 20 residues. With V trimmed by 6 bases and J by 6 bases, 22 bases remained unmatched. This specimen comes from a study of PD-1 blockade in classical Hodgkin lymphoma. Overall study findings and caveats: When set against healthy donors, newly diagnosed patients were reported to show lower baseline TCR diversity. Whatever underlies the repertoire differences (possibly disease activity or prior therapy) remains undefined.

Time point in this sample: newly diagnosed, previously untreated cHL patient sample. Magnetic negative selection purified CD4+ T cells from thawed PBMCs. Comparison relied on PBMCs that came from newly diagnosed, untreated classical Hodgkin lymphoma. The table came from immunoSEQ multiplex PCR; TCRdb's copy has only in-frame clones and leaves some out. The sample contains around 31,000 clones, about 90% of which appear only once. The TCR sequence derives from a human donor with classical Hodgkin lymphoma. The sample consisted of CD4+ T cells from blood. The chain combines TRBV2 with TRBJ2-1; TRBD2 matches at 11 bases. The CDR3 region has the DNA TGTGCCAGCAGGGACGGGCCTCGGGGGTTAACTAGCGGGAGTGTCAATGAGCAGTTCTTC. This sequence encodes CASRDGPRGLTSGSVNEQFF.